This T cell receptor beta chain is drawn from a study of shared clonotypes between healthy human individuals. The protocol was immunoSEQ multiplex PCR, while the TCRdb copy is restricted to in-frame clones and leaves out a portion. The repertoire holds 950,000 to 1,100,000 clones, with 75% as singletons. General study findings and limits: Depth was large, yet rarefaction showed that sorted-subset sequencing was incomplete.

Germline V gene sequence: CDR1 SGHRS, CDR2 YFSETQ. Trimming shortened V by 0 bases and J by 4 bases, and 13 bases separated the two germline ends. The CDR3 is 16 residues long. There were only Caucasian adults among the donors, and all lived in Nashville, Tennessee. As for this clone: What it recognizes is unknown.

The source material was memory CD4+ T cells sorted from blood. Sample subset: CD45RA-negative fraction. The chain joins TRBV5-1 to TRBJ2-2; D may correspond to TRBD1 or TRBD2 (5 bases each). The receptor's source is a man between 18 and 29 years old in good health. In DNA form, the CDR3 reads TGCGCCAGCAGCTTGGGGGCCAGGGCGGGCACCGGGGAGCTGTTTTTT. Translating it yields CASSLGARAGTGELFF.